The 19 T cell receptor beta chains listed next were all sequenced from one sample in a study of shared clonotypes between healthy human individuals (dated by TCRdb to 2018 to 2020). The library was prepared using the immunoSEQ multiplex PCR assay. TCRdb limited this immuneACCESS table to in-frame rearrangements with V and J called. A share of clones is missing; checked studies link under half to unresolved V genes, and the rest is unexplained. This sample holds around 320,000 clones; around 86% were observed only once. The top ten clones comprise 16% of the sample. Sequencing used memory CD8+ T cells sorted from blood. According to the study, the label for this sample's cell subset or site signals: CD45RO+ cells pooled with CCR7-negative TemRA cells. All receptors come from a man aged 18 to 30 in good health.

This clone was seen a single time. This chain joins TRBV7-9 and TRBJ2-7; 9 bases fit TRBD1. CDR3 length: 15 amino acids. Germline assignment: CDR1 SEHNR and CDR2 FQNEAQ (reference sequence). Trimming at V came to 4 bases and at J to 2 bases, leaving 6 bases not matched to a gene. CDR3 sequence (DNA): TGTGCCAGCAGCTCTCCCGGGACAGGGACCTACGAGCAGTACTTC. Its protein product is CASSSPGTGTYEQYF.

This sequence joins TRBV4-1 and TRBJ2-5; a possible D gene is TRBD1 (5 bases). The CDR3 contains 12 residues. Trimming cost V 7 bases and J 3 bases, with 9 bases left between them. Germline V gene data show CDR1 as MGHRA and CDR2 as YSYEKL. The CDR3 bases are TGCGCCAGCAAAGGGGCCGAAGAGACCCAGTACTTC. Translated, it gives CASKGAEETQYF.

The J gene is TRBJ1-1, the V gene TRBV7-9; D ambiguous. CDR1 is SEHNR and CDR2 is FQNEAQ in the germline V gene (reference sequence). The V end lost 1 base, the J end lost 4 bases, and 13 bases lay between the germline ends. This CDR3 has 15 amino acids. The CDR3 DNA reads TGTGCCAGCAGCTTAGTAGGTGAGGGTATCACTGAAGCTTTCTTT. It yields the protein CASSLVGEGITEAFF.

This sequence joins TRBV5-6 and TRBJ2-5, with D possibly matching TRBD1 (6 bases). Deletions cut 7 bases from V and 5 bases from J, with 24 bases between. Germline V CDR1 and CDR2: SGHDT, YYEEEE. The CDR3 has 16 amino acids. CDR3 coding DNA: TGTGCCAGCGAAATTCTCACAGGGACGATGTGGGAGACCCAGTACTTC. This sequence encodes CASEILTGTMWETQYF.

This clone was detected once. V usage is TRBV28 and J usage is TRBJ1-2; 7 bases line up with TRBD1. V lost 7 bases, J lost 6 bases, and 8 bases stayed unmatched. Germline-derived CDR1 and CDR2 are MDHEN and SYDVKM. The CDR3 spans 13 residues. CDR3 sequence reads: CASIHRGAHGYTF. DNA of the CDR3: TGTGCCAGCATTCACAGGGGAGCTCATGGCTACACCTTC.

In nucleotides, the CDR3 is TGTGCCAGCAGTTACGAGGGGGTTAGTTACGAGCAGTACTTC. Translation gives CASSYEGVSYEQYF. This chain joins TRBV6-6 and TRBJ2-7, with D possibly matching TRBD1 (6 bases). The germline V gene has CDR1 MNHNY and CDR2 SVGAGI (reference sequence). The CDR3 has 14 residues. Between the trimmed V and J ends, which lost 2 bases and 4 bases, there was a span of 12 bases.

The rearrangement joins TRBV6-6 to TRBJ2-1; D gene uncertain. The ends were cut back, 7 bases at V and 5 bases at J, with 6 bases in the middle. CDR1 MNHNY and CDR2 SVGAGI come from the germline V gene (reference sequence). The CDR3 consists of 11 residues. CDR3 DNA sequence: TGTGCCAGCAATCATAACAATGAGCAGTTCTTC. Amino acid sequence: CASNHNNEQFF.

The V call is TRBV4-3, the J call TRBJ1-1; D is ambiguous. In germline, CDR1 is LGHNA, CDR2 YSLEER. This CDR3 region has 15 residues. Trimming took 4 bases from V and 4 from J, leaving 16 bases between them. The CDR3 here is CASSRQEGWTTEAFF. The CDR3 DNA is TGCGCCAGCAGCCGCCAAGAAGGCTGGACCACTGAAGCTTTCTTT.

The rearrangement uses TRBV11-3 and TRBJ2-3, with TRBD1 identical over 8 bases. V trimming: 4 bases; J trimming: 2 bases; junction bases outside the gene matches: 5. Germline V gene data show CDR1 as SGHNT and CDR2 as YENEEA. The CDR3 length is 15 residues. This CDR3 reads CASSSRTGNTDTQYF. The DNA for the CDR3 is TGTGCCAGCAGCTCCCGGACAGGGAACACAGATACGCAGTATTTT.

CDR3 nucleotide sequence: TGTGCCAGCAGTTTATCCGGGACAGGGGTTTACGAGCAGTACTTC. Residues: CASSLSGTGVYEQYF. The rearrangement links TRBV27 to TRBJ2-7, with 10 bases lining up with TRBD1. Germline loops: CDR1 MNHEY, CDR2 SMNVEV (reference sequence). V was clipped by 0 bases and J by 4 bases; unmatched bases: 3. The CDR3 has 15 residues.

This clone was counted only a few times. V gene TRBV9 combines with J gene TRBJ1-3, with a weak D call TRBD1 (5 bases). Germline V gene lookup returns CDR1 SGDLS and CDR2 YYNGEE. V lost 4 bases and J lost 1, with 12 bases in between. The CDR3 runs 15 residues. CDR3 bases: TGTGCCAGCAGCCCTTTGGGGGAATCTGGAAACACCATATATTTT. Translated: CASSPLGESGNTIYF.

The V call is TRBV30, the J call TRBJ1-1, with a tentative D call TRBD1 (6 bases). Germline V gene lookup returns CDR1 GTSNPN and CDR2 SVGIG (reference sequence). The CDR3 covers 15 residues. Trimming shortened V by 1 base and J by 0 bases, and 12 bases separated the two germline ends. The CDR3 loop reads CAWSGGAAMNTEAFF. CDR3 coding DNA: TGTGCCTGGAGTGGGGGGGCAGCTATGAACACTGAAGCTTTCTTT.

This chain joins TRBV30 and TRBJ1-4; D uncertain. Germline CDR1 reads GTSNPN; CDR2 reads SVGIG (reference sequence). Trimming took 1 base from V and 4 from J, leaving 4 bases between them. The CDR3 runs to 12 residues. As DNA, the CDR3 is TGTGCCTGGAGTGGACTTAATGAAAAACTGTTTTTT. Protein sequence: CAWSGLNEKLFF.

The genes are TRBV5-1 and TRBJ2-7, with a tentative D call TRBD2 (5 bases). The CDR3 consists of 13 residues. Germline V gene data show CDR1 as SGHRS and CDR2 as YFSETQ. V lost 0 bases and J lost 11, with 15 bases in between. CDR3: CASSLVSSGFEYF. As DNA, the CDR3 is TGCGCCAGCAGCTTGGTTTCGTCGGGGTTTGAGTACTTC.

V is TRBV6-6 and J is TRBJ2-3; a weak D match, TRBD1 (6 bases). Germline-derived CDR1 and CDR2 are MNHNY and SVGAGI (reference sequence). CDR3 size: 15 residues. With 0 bases removed from V and 8 bases from J, the gap between germline ends came to 15 bases. The CDR3 DNA follows: TGTGCCAGCAGTTACTCCGGACGGGAACAGGGTACGCAGTATTTT. Translating it yields CASSYSGREQGTQYF.

The chain carries TRBV6-6 and TRBJ1-2; 8 positions match TRBD1. The CDR3 covers 15 residues. Germline loops: CDR1 MNHNY, CDR2 SVGAGI (reference sequence). Trimming took 2 bases from V and 6 from J; bases not matched to a gene: 8. In DNA form, the CDR3 reads TGTGCCAGCAGTTACCCCACAGGGGGGAAGGATGGCTACACCTTC. Its translation is CASSYPTGGKDGYTF.

This chain connects TRBV5-1 to TRBJ2-3, with TRBD2 matching 7 bases. The J segment lost 0 bases and the V segment lost 0 bases, leaving 4 bases of the junction unmatched. The CDR3 covers 16 residues. Germline loops: CDR1 SGHRS, CDR2 YFSETQ. Here the CDR3 reads CASSLVVAGSTDTQYF. As DNA, the CDR3 is TGCGCCAGCAGCTTGGTGGTAGCGGGTAGCACAGATACGCAGTATTTT.

The rearrangement uses TRBV6-5 and TRBJ2-7; 9 bases align to TRBD1. V gave up 5 bases and J gave up 3 bases; unmatched junction bases: 5. CDR3 length: 14 residues. Germline CDR1 reads MNHEY; CDR2 reads SVGAGI. CDR3 sequence reads: CASSPGTGSYEQYF. CDR3 in DNA: TGTGCCAGCAGTCCCGGGACAGGGAGCTACGAGCAGTACTTC.

In this sample, this clone turned up once. V gene TRBV27 combines with J gene TRBJ2-1; 10 nucleotides align to TRBD1. Trimming removed 3 bases from V and 5 bases from J; junction bases left unmatched: 13. CDR3 length: 18 amino acids. CDR1 and CDR2 (germline): MNHEY, SMNVEV (reference sequence). The CDR3 here is CASSFVTVGGQGNNEQFF. CDR3 nucleotides: TGTGCCAGCAGTTTCGTCACCGTTGGGGGACAGGGGAACAATGAGCAGTTCTTC.